The 31 T cell receptor beta chains in this list originate from one sample, sequenced in a study of T-cell memory formation after mild COVID-19. TCRdb analysed the 5' RACE reads with MiXCR anew, one entry per CDR3 protein. Seen here are 300,000 to 400,000 distinct CDR3 sequences, 13% observed once, and the top ten hold about a fifth. Specimen: PBMCs or a T cell subset sorted from them (not recorded which). These receptors were obtained from a man aged 18 to 29 who had mild COVID-19 (a few samples of this study predate the infection). Cell type and time point are not known.

In this sample, this clonotype turned up a few times. This chain joins TRBV5-5 and TRBJ2-7; tentative D call: TRBD1 (5 bases). The germline V gene encodes CDR1 SGHKS and CDR2 YYEKEE (reference sequence). This CDR3 is 13 amino acids long. CDR3 in amino acids: CDSSPGLRDEQYV. CDR3 in DNA: TGTGACAGCAGCCCCGGGCTCAGGGACGAGCAGTACGTC.

The chain carries TRBV7-3 and TRBJ2-7; perhaps TRBD2 as D (5 bases). This CDR3 region has 13 residues. Germline V lookup: CDR1 SGHTA, CDR2 FQGTGA. Deletions cut 3 bases from V and 4 bases from J, with 10 bases between. CDR3 protein: CASSFTRGYEQYV. The DNA of the CDR3 is TGTGCCAGCAGCTTCACCCGAGGGTACGAGCAGTACGTC.

The gene calls are TRBV11-2 and TRBJ2-3, with 9 bases identical to TRBD1. In germline, CDR1 is SGHAT, CDR2 FQNNGV. CDR3 length: 16 residues. Unmatched junction bases numbered 10, after V lost 6 bases and J lost 3 bases. The CDR3 DNA reads TGTGCCAGCAGGCCGGGACAGGGATCCTTGACAGATACGCAGTATTTT. It specifies CASRPGQGSLTDTQYF.

V and J are TRBV5-1 and TRBJ2-6; maybe TRBD1 (6 bases). The CDR3 length is 16 residues. V was trimmed by 4 bases and J by 0 bases, leaving 11 bases between them. The germline CDR1 and CDR2 sequences are SGHRS and YFSETQ. The CDR3: CASSRTDISGANVLTF. The CDR3 DNA sequence: TGCGCCAGCAGCCGGACAGACATCTCTGGGGCCAACGTCCTGACTTTC.

This clonotype appeared a few times. The V call is TRBV4-1, the J call TRBJ2-5; D gene unclear. V gave up 0 bases and J gave up 5 bases, with 10 bases separating them. Germline V CDR1 and CDR2: MGHRA, YSYEKL. The CDR3 has 14 residues. The CDR3 sequence: CASSQENWPETQYF. In DNA, the CDR3 is TGCGCCAGCAGCCAAGAAAATTGGCCGGAGACCCAGTACTTC.

The V call is TRBV5-1, the J call TRBJ2-1; D might be TRBD1 (6 bases). Germline CDR1 is SGHRS and CDR2 is YFSETQ. This CDR3 has 13 residues. Trimming stripped 0 bases from V and 8 bases from J, with 9 bases between. CDR3 protein: CASSLVQGDEQFF. The CDR3 DNA sequence: TGCGCCAGCAGCTTGGTACAGGGCGATGAGCAGTTCTTC.

V is TRBV10-1 and J is TRBJ1-1; TRBD1 agrees at 7 bases. There are 14 residues in the CDR3. CDR1 is WNHNN and CDR2 is SYGVQD in the germline V gene (reference sequence). The ends lost 5 bases at V and 6 bases at J; junction bases unmatched: 9. The CDR3 bases are TGCGCCAGCAGTCGGCATACAGGGGTGGCTGAAGCTTTCTTT. It codes for CASSRHTGVAEAFF.

The J gene is TRBJ2-7, the V gene TRBV10-3; TRBD1 matches at 7 bases. Losses at the gene ends were 5 bases for V and 4 bases for J; bases not matched to a gene: 8. There are 14 residues in the CDR3. CDR1 and CDR2 from the germline V gene are ENHRY and SYGVKD. Here the CDR3 DNA reads TGTGCCATCAGTAGTCAAGGGGGCGCGTACGAGCAGTACGTC. It translates to CAISSQGGAYEQYV.

J is TRBJ1-6 and V is TRBV5-1, with D possibly being TRBD1 (6 bases). The CDR3 length is 16 residues. Germline CDR1 and CDR2: SGHRS and YFSETQ. Trimming removed 5 bases from V and 8 bases from J, with 20 bases in between. CDR3 sequence: CASSYRETRGDSPLHF. DNA of the CDR3: TGCGCCAGCAGTTACAGGGAGACTAGAGGAGATTCACCCCTCCACTTT.

The CDR3 bases are TGTGCCACACCTACACGGACGGGGACTGGCTACACCTTC. Its protein product is CATPTRTGTGYTF. The chain is built from TRBV28 and TRBJ1-2; a weak D match, TRBD1 (5 bases). Germline lookup yields CDR1 MDHEN and CDR2 SYDVKM. The CDR3 is 13 residues long. Trimming left V 10 bases short and J 7 bases short, with 19 bases between.

In this sample, this clonotype turned up a few times. V and J are TRBV5-5 and TRBJ2-5; D uncertain. V dropped 3 bases and J dropped 1 base, with 13 bases sitting between them. CDR3 length equals 15 residues. Germline assignment: CDR1 SGHKS and CDR2 YYEKEE (reference sequence). The CDR3 loop reads CASSWASLTQETQYF. The CDR3 DNA follows: TGTGCCAGCAGCTGGGCCTCCCTTACCCAAGAGACCCAGTACTTC. The full variable domain, rest sourced from reference TRBV5-5 and TRBJ2-5, is DAGVTQSPTHLIKTRGQQVTLRCSPISGHKSVSWYQQVLGQGPQFIFQYYEKEERGRGNFPDRFSARQFPNYSSELNVNALLLGDSALYLCASSWASLTQETQYFGPGTRLLVL.

This clonotype has more than one count but fewer than ten. This chain links TRBV7-2 with TRBJ2-5; tentatively, D is TRBD2 (7 bases). V shed 0 bases and J shed 5 bases, with 13 bases lying between them. CDR3 length equals 15 residues. Germline V gives CDR1 SGHTA, CDR2 FQGNSA. The DNA for the CDR3 is TGTGCCAGCAGCTTAGCGGGGGGGCCTATGGAGACCCAGTACTTC. The encoded protein is CASSLAGGPMETQYF.

The chain employs TRBV7-2 and TRBJ2-5; D is possibly TRBD1 or TRBD2 (5 bases each). This CDR3 comprises 12 residues. The germline CDR1 and CDR2 sequences are SGHTA and FQGNSA. Trimming stripped 6 bases from V and 5 bases from J, with 10 bases between. CDR3: CASRGDGETQYF. The CDR3 nucleotides are TGTGCCAGCAGGGGGGACGGTGAGACCCAGTACTTC.

This clonotype was seen only a few times. The gene calls are TRBV7-9 and TRBJ1-6, with a possible D match to TRBD1 (5 bases). Trimming cost V 5 bases and J 7 bases, with 15 bases left between them. The CDR3 is 15 residues long. Germline CDR1 SEHNR, CDR2 FQNEAQ (reference sequence). The DNA for the CDR3 is TGTGCCAGCAGCCCTCAGGGCCGGTCGAATTCACCCCTCCACTTT. It encodes CASSPQGRSNSPLHF.

This clonotype was found a few times. The CDR3 nucleotides are TGTGCCAGCAGCTTGACAGGGGTAAATTCACCCCTCCACTTT. Encoded protein: CASSLTGVNSPLHF. The chain carries TRBV7-3 and TRBJ1-6; TRBD1 aligns across 8 bases. The CDR3 is made up of 14 amino acids. V was clipped by 3 bases and J by 7 bases; unmatched bases: 2. From germline, CDR1 is SGHTA and CDR2 FQGTGA.

In this sample, this clonotype turned up a few times. V gene TRBV4-2 combines with J gene TRBJ2-3; D not resolved. The germline CDR1 and CDR2 sequences are LGHNA and YNFKEQ. CDR3 length: 16 amino acids. V dropped 4 bases and J dropped 0 bases, with 14 bases sitting between them. This CDR3 is CASSPPHSPSTDTQYF. CDR3 DNA sequence: TGTGCCAGCAGCCCCCCTCACTCACCTAGCACAGATACGCAGTATTTT.

There are a few counts of this clonotype. The rearrangement joins TRBV2 to TRBJ1-1; D gene uncertain. Between the trimmed V and J ends, which lost 2 bases and 5 bases, there was a span of 9 bases. Germline CDR1 is SNHLY and CDR2 is FYNNEI. The CDR3 has 13 amino acids. CDR3 sequence (DNA): TGTGCCAGCAGTGAACTTCCGGGAACTGAAGCTTTCTTT. It translates to CASSELPGTEAFF.

A few counts support this clonotype. This chain joins TRBV6-5 and TRBJ1-2, with unresolved D. Germline CDR1 reads MNHEY; CDR2 reads SVGAGI. The CDR3 has 16 residues. The V and J ends lost 0 bases and 4 bases respectively, with 15 bases between them. The chain's CDR3 is CASSYSRTHPGYGYTF. CDR3 in DNA: TGTGCCAGCAGTTACTCCCGGACTCACCCAGGCTATGGCTACACCTTC.

This sequence joins TRBV10-3 and TRBJ1-2; D is uncertain. The germline gives CDR1 ENHRY, CDR2 SYGVKD. The V end lost 3 bases, the J end lost 4 bases, and 15 bases lay between the germline ends. There are 15 residues in the CDR3. The CDR3 region has the DNA TGTGCCATCAGTGAAGGCCCTGGTCGGGCCTATGGCTACACCTTC. Residues: CAISEGPGRAYGYTF.

A note on this clonotype: A read error may produce the germline difference seen at one junction end. The chain joins TRBV11-1 to TRBJ2-3; D is possibly TRBD2 (5 bases). Germline-derived CDR1 and CDR2 are SGHAT and FQDESV (reference sequence). This CDR3 contains 13 residues. CDR3 DNA sequence: TGTGACAGCAGTACTAGTGGCACAGATACGCAGTATTTT. Its translation is CDSSTSGTDTQYF.

The genes are TRBV29-1 and TRBJ2-5; 9 bases line up with TRBD2. CDR1 SQVTM and CDR2 ANQGSEA come from the germline V gene. J gave up 4 bases and V 6 bases, and 6 bases lay outside the gene matches. The CDR3 consists of 13 residues. This CDR3 is CSVTAGGGETQYF. For the CDR3, the DNA is TGCAGCGTCACAGCGGGGGGAGGAGAGACCCAGTACTTC.

The genes are TRBV6-2 or TRBV6-3 and TRBJ1-2; unclear D gene. The CDR3 length is 14 residues. Germline values: CDR1 MNHEY, CDR2 SVGEGT. Trimming pared 6 bases from V and 2 bases from J, leaving 13 bases between. The CDR3 nucleotides read TGTGCCAGCAGACTATGGACCGCCAACTATGGCTACACCTTC. Its translation: CASRLWTANYGYTF.

This sequence joins TRBV28 and TRBJ2-3; D may be TRBD1 (6 bases). V was cut by 1 base and J by 5 bases, with 13 bases left in between. Germline V gene sequence: CDR1 MDHEN, CDR2 SYDVKM. CDR3 length: 15 amino acids. In DNA, the CDR3 is TGTGCCAGCAGTTTATATTCAGGGGCCGGAGATACGCAGTATTTT. Residues: CASSLYSGAGDTQYF.

The rearrangement joins TRBV5-1 to TRBJ2-7; D possibly corresponds to TRBD2 (5 bases). V lost 0 bases and J 3 bases, leaving 10 bases between the germline ends. The germline gives CDR1 SGHRS, CDR2 YFSETQ. This CDR3 is built from 14 residues. DNA for the CDR3: TGCGCCAGCAGCTTGGGTGGGGAGAGCTACGAGCAGTACGTC. Translated, it gives CASSLGGESYEQYV.

CDR3 region: CASRSGARLGANVLTF. CDR3 bases: TGTGCCAGCAGATCCGGGGCCCGGTTAGGGGCCAACGTCCTGACTTTC. The V call is TRBV13, the J call TRBJ2-6, with D perhaps TRBD1 or TRBD2 (5 bases each). The CDR3 spans 16 residues. Germline CDR1 PRHDT, CDR2 FYEKMQ (reference sequence). Trimming pared 6 bases from V and 4 bases from J, leaving 16 bases between.

V gene TRBV3-1 combines with J gene TRBJ2-3, with a possible D match to TRBD1 (6 bases). This CDR3 contains 17 residues. Germline V CDR1 and CDR2: LGHDT, YNNKEL (reference sequence). V dropped 0 bases and J dropped 1 base, with 14 bases sitting between them. CDR3 nucleotides: TGTGCCAGCAGCCAAGATCCTTGGGGGCCCGGCACAGATACGCAGTATTTT. Its protein is CASSQDPWGPGTDTQYF.

CDR3 protein: CASSQDPAGRGATSVETQYF. The CDR3 DNA reads as TGTGCCAGCAGCCAAGATCCGGCTGGGCGGGGGGCGACCTCAGTAGAGACCCAGTACTTC. The chain has TRBV4-2 and TRBJ2-5; 8 nucleotides line up with TRBD2. This CDR3 has 20 amino acids. Germline CDR1 and CDR2: LGHNA and YNFKEQ. V shed 0 bases and J 4 bases; nucleotides not matched to a gene: 19.

This clonotype was counted between two and nine times. The chain combines TRBV3-1 with TRBJ2-6; D not certain. Trimming shortened V by 1 base and J by 1 base, and 14 bases separated the two germline ends. This CDR3 region has 18 residues. Germline V CDR1 and CDR2: LGHDT, YNNKEL (reference sequence). In DNA, the CDR3 is TGTGCCAGCAGCCAAGTCGGAAAGACGCCATCTGGGGCCAACGTCCTGACTTTC. It encodes CASSQVGKTPSGANVLTF.

This clonotype was observed many times. This chain links TRBV12-3 or TRBV12-4 with TRBJ2-1; the match to TRBD1 covers 7 bases. Trimming cost V 4 bases and J 12 bases; bases outside gene matches: 12. The CDR3 extends over 14 amino acids. The CDR3 region has the DNA TGTGCCAGCAGTTCTCCGACAGGGACGACCGGGCAGTTCTTC. It is translated as CASSSPTGTTGQFF.

This clonotype was observed many times. The J gene is TRBJ2-7, the V gene TRBV7-2; 8 bases map to TRBD1. Per the germline V gene, CDR1 is SGHTA and CDR2 is FQGNSA. J lost 6 bases, V lost 1 base, and 2 bases had no gene match. CDR3 size: 13 residues. The CDR3 DNA follows: TGTGCCAGCAGCTTAGGAACAGGGGGCGAGCAGTACGTC. Translated, it gives CASSLGTGGEQYV.

This clonotype was picked up a small number of times. This chain connects TRBV27 to TRBJ1-5; no firm D call. CDR1 and CDR2 from the germline V gene are MNHEY and SMNVEV (reference sequence). Trimming pared 6 bases from V and 5 bases from J, leaving 17 bases between. The CDR3 is made up of 15 amino acids. This CDR3 is CASSPLGRVDQPQHF. Written as DNA, the CDR3 is TGTGCCAGCAGCCCACTCGGGAGGGTCGATCAGCCCCAGCATTTT.